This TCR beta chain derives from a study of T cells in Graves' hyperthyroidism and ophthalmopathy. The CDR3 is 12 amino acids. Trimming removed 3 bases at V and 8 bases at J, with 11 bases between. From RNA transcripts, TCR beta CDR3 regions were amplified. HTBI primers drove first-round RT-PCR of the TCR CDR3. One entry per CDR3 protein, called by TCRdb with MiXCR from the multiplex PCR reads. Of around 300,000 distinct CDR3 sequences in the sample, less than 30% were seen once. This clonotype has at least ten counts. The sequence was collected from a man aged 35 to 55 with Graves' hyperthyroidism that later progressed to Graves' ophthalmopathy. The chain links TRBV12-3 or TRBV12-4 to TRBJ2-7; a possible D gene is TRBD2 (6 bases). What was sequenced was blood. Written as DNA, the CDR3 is TGTGCCAGCAGTTTGGAGGGATTGCAGCAGTACTTC. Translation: CASSLEGLQQYF.